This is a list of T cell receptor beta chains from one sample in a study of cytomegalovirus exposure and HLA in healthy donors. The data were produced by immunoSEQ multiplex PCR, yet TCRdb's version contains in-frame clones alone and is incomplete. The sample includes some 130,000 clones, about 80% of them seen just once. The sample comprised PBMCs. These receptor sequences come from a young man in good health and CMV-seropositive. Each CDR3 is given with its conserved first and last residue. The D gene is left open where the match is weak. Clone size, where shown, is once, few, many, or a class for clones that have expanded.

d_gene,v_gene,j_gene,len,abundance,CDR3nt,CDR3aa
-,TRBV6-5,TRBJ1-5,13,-,TGTGCCAGCAGTTACTTAGGAGATCAGCCCCAGCATTTT,CASSYLGDQPQHF
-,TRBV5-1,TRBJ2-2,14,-,TGCGCCAGCAGCTTGGTGGCGGTTGCCGGGGAGCTGTTTTTT,CASSLVAVAGELFF
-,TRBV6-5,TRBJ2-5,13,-,TGTGCCTGGCCGAGCGGGTGTTGGGAGACCCAGTACTTC,CAWPSGCWETQYF
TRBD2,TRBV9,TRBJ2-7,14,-,TGTGCCAGCAGCGAGAGCGGGGGGGCCTACGAGCAGTACTTC,CASSESGGAYEQYF
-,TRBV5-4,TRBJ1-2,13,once,TGTGCCAGCAGTTCTTTGGTACCTAGGGGCTACACCTTC,CASSSLVPRGYTF
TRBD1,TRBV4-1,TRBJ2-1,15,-,TGCGCCAGCAGCCCTGGGACAGGGGGAAGGAATGAGCAGTTCTTC,CASSPGTGGRNEQFF
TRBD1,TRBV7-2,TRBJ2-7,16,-,TGTGCCAGCAGCCCGGCGGGACAGGCTCTGATTTACGAGCAGTACTTC,CASSPAGQALIYEQYF
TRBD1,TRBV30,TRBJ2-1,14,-,TGTGCCTGGAGTGTTCGGGACAGGGGTAATGAGCAGTTCTTC,CAWSVRDRGNEQFF
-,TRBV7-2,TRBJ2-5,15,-,TGTGCCAGCAGCTTAGTCATTGGCGGGGAAGAGACCCAGTACTTC,CASSLVIGGEETQYF
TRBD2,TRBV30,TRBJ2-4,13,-,TGTGCCTTGCGGGAGTTAGCCAAAAACATTCAGTACTTC,CALRELAKNIQYF
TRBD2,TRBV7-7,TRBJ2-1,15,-,TGTGCCAGCAGCCCTGGGACTAGCGGCAACAATGAGCAGTTCTTC,CASSPGTSGNNEQFF
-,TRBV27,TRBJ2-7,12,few,TGTGCCAGCAGTAGGGGCTCCTACGAGCAGTACTTC,CASSRGSYEQYF
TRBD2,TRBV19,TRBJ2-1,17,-,TGTGCCAGTAGTATAGATGGTAGGGCTAGCGGGAGGAATGAGCAGTTCTTC,CASSIDGRASGRNEQFF
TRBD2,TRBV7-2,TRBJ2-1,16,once,TGTGCCAGCAGCTCAGGTAGCGGGGGGGCCTACAATGAGCAGTTCTTC,CASSSGSGGAYNEQFF
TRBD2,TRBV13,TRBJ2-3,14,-,TGTGCCAGCAGCTTAGAGGGAGGGGACGATACGCAGTATTTT,CASSLEGGDDTQYF
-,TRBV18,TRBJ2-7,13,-,TGTGCCAGCTCATGGGACTTAATGAGGGCGCAGTACTTC,CASSWDLMRAQYF
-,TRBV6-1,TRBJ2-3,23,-,TGTGCCAGCAGTGAAGGGCTGAAGCTAACAGATACGCAGTATACCGTGCCTACAGATACGCAGTATTTT,CASSEGLKLTDTQYTVPTDTQYF
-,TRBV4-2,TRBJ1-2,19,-,TGTGCCAGCAGCCAAGACCCCGGGACATCAGAGTCCGTTAACTATGGCTACACCTTC,CASSQDPGTSESVNYGYTF
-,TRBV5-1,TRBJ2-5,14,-,TGCGCCAGCAGCGAGGGGGACGGTCAAGAGACCCAGTACTTC,CASSEGDGQETQYF
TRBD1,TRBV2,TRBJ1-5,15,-,TGTGCCAGCAGTCACGGGACAGGGCCCAATCAGCCCCAGCATTTT,CASSHGTGPNQPQHF
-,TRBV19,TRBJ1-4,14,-,TGTGCCAGTAGTATTGAGCCGCTTAATGAAAAACTGTTTTTT,CASSIEPLNEKLFF
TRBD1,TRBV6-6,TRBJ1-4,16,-,TGTGCCAGCAGTTACGGGACAGGGAGTGGGGGTGAAAAACTGTTTTTT,CASSYGTGSGGEKLFF
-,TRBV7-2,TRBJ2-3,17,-,TGTGCCAGCAGTTTCTTGTTGGGTCTGACTAGCACAGATACGCAGTATTTT,CASSFLLGLTSTDTQYF
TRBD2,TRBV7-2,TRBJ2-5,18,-,TGTGCCAGCAGCTTAGACCCTCGGGTAGCGGGGTACCAAGAGACCCAGTACTTC,CASSLDPRVAGYQETQYF
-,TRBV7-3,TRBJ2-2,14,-,TGTGCCAGCAGCTTAACGGGAGGCTACGGGGAGCTGTTTTTT,CASSLTGGYGELFF
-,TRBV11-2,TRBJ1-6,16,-,TGTGCCAGCAGCTTAATCGGGGGGGCACGGGATTCACCCCTCCACTTT,CASSLIGGARDSPLHF
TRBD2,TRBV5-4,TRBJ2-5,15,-,TGTGCCAGCAGCTTGCCAGGGAGGGTCCAAGAGACCCAGTACTTC,CASSLPGRVQETQYF
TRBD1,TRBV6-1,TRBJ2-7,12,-,TGTGCCAGCAGGGACAGGTCCTACGAGCAGTACTTC,CASRDRSYEQYF
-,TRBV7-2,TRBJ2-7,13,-,TGTGCCAGCAGCTTTACAGGGTACCACGAGCAGTACTTC,CASSFTGYHEQYF
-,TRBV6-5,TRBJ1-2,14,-,TGTGCCAGCAGGGCGGCAGGGACTCTCTATGGCTACACCTTC,CASRAAGTLYGYTF
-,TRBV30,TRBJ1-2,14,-,TGTGCCTGGAGTACCCCCCTTGGAGTAGGCGGCTACACCTTC,CAWSTPLGVGGYTF
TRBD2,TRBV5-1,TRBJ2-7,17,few,TGCGCCAGCAGCTTGGGGTGGGCTAGCGGGAGGCCCTACGAGCAGTACTTC,CASSLGWASGRPYEQYF
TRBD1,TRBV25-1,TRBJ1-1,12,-,TGTGCCGCAAGACAGGGGAACACTGAAGCTTTCTTT,CAARQGNTEAFF
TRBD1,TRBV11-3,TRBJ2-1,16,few,TGTGCCAGCAGCTGGTTAGGGACAGGGGATTCCAATGAGCAGTTCTTC,CASSWLGTGDSNEQFF
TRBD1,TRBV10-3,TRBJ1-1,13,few,TGTGCCATCAGCGACAGGGGGAACACTGAAGCTTTCTTT,CAISDRGNTEAFF
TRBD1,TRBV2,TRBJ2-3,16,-,TGTGCCAGCAGCCCACGCCAGGGACAGAGCACAGATACGCAGTATTTT,CASSPRQGQSTDTQYF
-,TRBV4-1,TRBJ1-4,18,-,TGCGCCAGCAGCCAAGATCGCCCTATAGGGGCGACTAATGAAAAACTGTTTTTT,CASSQDRPIGATNEKLFF
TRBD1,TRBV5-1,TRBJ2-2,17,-,TGCGCCAGCAGCTTGAATTTCGGGACAGGGGTAACCGGGGAGCTGTTTTTT,CASSLNFGTGVTGELFF
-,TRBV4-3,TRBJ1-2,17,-,TGCGCCAGCAGCCGAACCGGCGGGGGTGAAACTAACTATGGCTACACCTTC,CASSRTGGGETNYGYTF
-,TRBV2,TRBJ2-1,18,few,TGTGCCAGCAGTGGGGAGCTAGCTAGGGGGTACGGCTACAATGAGCAGTTCTTC,CASSGELARGYGYNEQFF
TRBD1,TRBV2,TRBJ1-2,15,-,TGTGCCAGCAGCGAAGGACAGGGGCTATACTATGGCTACACCTTC,CASSEGQGLYYGYTF
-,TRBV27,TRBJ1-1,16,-,TGTGCCAGCAGTTTATCGAGGGGACAAATGAACACTGAAGCTTTCTTT,CASSLSRGQMNTEAFF
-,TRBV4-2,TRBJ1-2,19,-,TGTGCCAGCAGCCAAGCGGGCGGGGCAGACCCGATAGATGGGTATGGCTACACCTTC,CASSQAGGADPIDGYGYTF
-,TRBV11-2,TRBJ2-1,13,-,TGTGCCAGCAGCTTAGATCGCGGCGATGAGCAGTTCTTC,CASSLDRGDEQFF
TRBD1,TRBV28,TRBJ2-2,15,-,TGTGCCAGCAGGGGGGGACAGGGGGCGCCCGGGGAGCTGTTTTTT,CASRGGQGAPGELFF
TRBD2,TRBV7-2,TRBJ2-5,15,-,TGTGCCAGCAGCTTATTGGGGAGGGAACAAGAGACCCAGTACTTC,CASSLLGREQETQYF
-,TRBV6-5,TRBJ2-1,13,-,TGTGCCAGCAGTTTTCACAGGAACAATGAGCAGTTCTTC,CASSFHRNNEQFF
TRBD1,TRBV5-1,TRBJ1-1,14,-,TGCGCCAGCAGCGTGGGACAGGGGTTCACTGAAGCTTTCTTT,CASSVGQGFTEAFF
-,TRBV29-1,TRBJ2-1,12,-,TGCAGCGTTGGCCCTTTAATAGATGAGCAGTTCTTC,CSVGPLIDEQFF
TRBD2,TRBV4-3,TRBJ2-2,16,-,TGCGCCAGCAGCCAAGTCGCTAGCGGTGGTACCGGGGAGCTGTTTTTT,CASSQVASGGTGELFF
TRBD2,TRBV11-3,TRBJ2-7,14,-,TGTGCCAGCAGCACCGGACTAGCGGGAGACGAGCAGTACTTC,CASSTGLAGDEQYF
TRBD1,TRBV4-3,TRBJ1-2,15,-,TGCGCCAGCAGCCAAGATGAGGGGGCTGGCTATGGCTACACCTTC,CASSQDEGAGYGYTF
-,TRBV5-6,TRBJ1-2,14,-,TGTGCCAGCAGCTTGTTGGGCAGAGACTATGGCTACACCTTC,CASSLLGRDYGYTF